The rows below give T cell receptor beta chains drawn from one sample of a study of blood T cell repertoires in COVID-19. Repertoires were generated with immunoSEQ multiplex PCR, while TCRdb's copy carries only in-frame clones and drops some. The sample holds 150,000 to 200,000 clones, around 88% seen once. The specimen sequenced was peripheral blood. These receptors were obtained from a human donor in a cohort sampled during active COVID-19. Both conserved end residues are part of each CDR3. Fields, in order: D gene, V gene, J gene, clone size, CDR3 DNA, CDR3 protein. The D gene is left open where the match is weak. Clone size is stated in some rows and not others, as once, few, many or a class when expanded.

TRBD1	TRBV6-6	TRBJ2-7	-	TGTGCCACCGAAGGACAGGGTGGCCACGAGCAGTACTTC	CATEGQGGHEQYF
-	TRBV10-3	TRBJ2-1	-	TGTGCCATCAGTGAGTCGATAATCGGGGGTCGGTGGAATGAGCAGTTCTTC	CAISESIIGGRWNEQFF
-	TRBV5-4	TRBJ2-7	-	TGTGCCAGCAGCTTGGCTGGCAGGGCCCTCGACTACGAGCAGTACTTC	CASSLAGRALDYEQYF
-	TRBV10-3	TRBJ1-1	once	TGTGCCATCAGTGAGACGCAGGGTGGGGTGAACACTGAAGCTTTCTTT	CAISETQGGVNTEAFF
TRBD2	TRBV3-1/TRBV3-2	TRBJ2-3	-	TGTGCCAGCAGCCAAGCCCCGCGGGGGGCACATACGCAGTATTTT	CASSQAPRGAHTQYF
-	TRBV28	TRBJ1-1	-	TGTGCCAGCAGCCTGACAAGGGGCACACTGAGTTTCACTGAAGCTTTCTTT	CASSLTRGTLSFTEAFF
-	TRBV28	TRBJ1-1	-	TGTGCCAGCAGTTTGGCAGGATCGAACACTGAAGCTTTCTTT	CASSLAGSNTEAFF
-	TRBV19	TRBJ2-7	few	TGTGCCAGTAGTATTGACAGGAACTACGAGCAGTACTTC	CASSIDRNYEQYF
TRBD1	TRBV5-1	TRBJ2-3	once	TGCGCCAGCAGCTTGGACAGGGGGCAGAGGGATACGCAGTATTTT	CASSLDRGQRDTQYF
TRBD2	TRBV19	TRBJ2-7	-	TGTGCCAGTAGTAGACTGTCGGGACTAGCGGGCCTAGCCGTCCACGAGCAGTACTTC	CASSRLSGLAGLAVHEQYF
TRBD2	TRBV11-3	TRBJ2-7	-	TGTGCCAGCAGCTCCAGGACTAGCGGGAGGGGTCCCGCCTACGAGCAGTACTTC	CASSSRTSGRGPAYEQYF
TRBD1	TRBV28	TRBJ1-4	-	TGTGCCAGCAGTTTATGGACAGGGGGAGGAGAAAAACTGTTTTTT	CASSLWTGGGEKLFF
-	TRBV12-3/TRBV12-4	TRBJ2-3	-	TGTGCCAGCAGTTCCCTAGATACGCAGTATTTT	CASSSLDTQYF
TRBD1	TRBV6-5	TRBJ1-2	-	TGTGCCAGCAGTTACTCTGGGGACAGGAACTATGGCTACACCTTC	CASSYSGDRNYGYTF
TRBD1	TRBV6-2/TRBV6-3	TRBJ1-2	-	TGTGCCAGCAGTTACACTGACAGGGGAGGAGGCGGCTACACCTTC	CASSYTDRGGGGYTF
-	TRBV2	TRBJ2-7	-	TGTGCCAGCGGAACGGGACTGAGCTACGAGCAGTACTTC	CASGTGLSYEQYF
TRBD2	TRBV11-2	TRBJ2-3	-	TGTGCCAGCAGCTTAGCCCTGTCTAGCGGGGGAACCGCCACAGATACGCAGTATTTT	CASSLALSSGGTATDTQYF
-	TRBV10-2	TRBJ1-1	-	TGCGCCAGCAGTGAGTCTAGAGGGAACACTGAAGCTTTCTTT	CASSESRGNTEAFF
-	TRBV9	TRBJ1-5	-	TGTGCCAGCAGCGTAGGTCAGGCATACCCCCAGCATTTT	CASSVGQAYPQHF
-	TRBV19	TRBJ2-6	-	TGTGCCAGTAGTATCCCAGGCAGCCTCTCTGGGGCCAACGTCCTGACTTTC	CASSIPGSLSGANVLTF
-	TRBV21-1	TRBJ2-7	-	TGTGCCAGCAGCAAATGGCCCGACAGGGGCCCTCCCCCCCCCTACGAGCAGTACTTC	CASSKWPDRGPPPPYEQYF
TRBD1	TRBV10-3	TRBJ2-7	-	TGTGCCATCACCCCCGGGACAGGGAATACCTACGAGCAGTACTTC	CAITPGTGNTYEQYF
TRBD1	TRBV11-3	TRBJ2-1	-	TGTGCCAGCAGCTCGACAGGGGAGCAGTTCTTC	CASSSTGEQFF
-	TRBV30	TRBJ2-1	-	TGTGCCTGGAGCAATGACTATTTAGGGAGGAATGAGCAGTTCTTC	CAWSNDYLGRNEQFF
-	TRBV5-6	TRBJ2-5	-	TGTGCCAGCAGCTTGGTGCCTAGACAAGAGACCCAGTACTTC	CASSLVPRQETQYF
TRBD1	TRBV4-3	TRBJ2-5	-	TGCGCCAGCAGCCAAGATCCCACCGATACAGGGGTAGAGACCCAGTACTTC	CASSQDPTDTGVETQYF
TRBD1	TRBV7-9	TRBJ2-1	-	TGTGCCAGCAGCTTAGTTTCAGGACAGGGTGGCAATGAGCAGTTCTTC	CASSLVSGQGGNEQFF
-	TRBV18	TRBJ2-7	-	TGTGCCAGCTCACTCAGGGCTGAGTGGGAGCAGTACTTC	CASSLRAEWEQYF
TRBD2	TRBV5-1	TRBJ2-7	-	TGCGCCAGCAGCTTGGGTGCGGGAGGTACCTACGAGCAGTACTTC	CASSLGAGGTYEQYF
-	TRBV12-2	TRBJ2-5	-	TGTGCAAGTCGCTTAGCCCTCAGGGGGGTAGGGGAGACCCAGTACTTC	CASRLALRGVGETQYF
-	TRBV11-2	TRBJ2-7	-	TGTGCCAGCAGCTTAGATCGGGATCACGAGCAGTACTTC	CASSLDRDHEQYF
TRBD2	TRBV7-9	TRBJ2-7	-	TGTGCCAGCAGCCCGGGACTAGCGGAGGACTACGAGCAGTACTTC	CASSPGLAEDYEQYF
-	TRBV27	TRBJ2-1	-	TGTGCCAGCAGTTTATCGTTCCAGAGGCGTCATGAGCAGTTCTTC	CASSLSFQRRHEQFF
-	TRBV10-2	TRBJ1-1	once	TGCGCCAGCAGTGCGGGAGGACCTGGAATGAACACTGAAGCTTTCTTT	CASSAGGPGMNTEAFF
-	TRBV5-6	TRBJ1-2	-	TGTGCCAGCAGCTTGGTGCGGGATCGGGGCTACACCTTC	CASSLVRDRGYTF
-	TRBV18	TRBJ2-6	-	TGTGCCAGCTGCGCATCAGGGGCCAACGTCCTGACTTTC	CASCASGANVLTF
TRBD1	TRBV27	TRBJ1-5	-	TGTGCCAGCAGTTCCACAGGGGATGGTCAGCCCCAGCATTTT	CASSSTGDGQPQHF
-	TRBV6-1	TRBJ2-1	-	TGTGCCAGCAGTGAACTCTCGACAAGTTCATACAATGAGCAGTTCTTC	CASSELSTSSYNEQFF
-	TRBV9	TRBJ2-7	once	TGTGCCAGCAGCGTAGAAGCCATCCCCTACGAGCAGTACTTC	CASSVEAIPYEQYF
TRBD2	TRBV5-6	TRBJ2-3	-	TGTGCCAGCAGCTTGGTAACTAGCGGGCTGACAGATACGCAGTATTTT	CASSLVTSGLTDTQYF
TRBD2	TRBV6-5	TRBJ2-1	once	TGTGCCAGCAGTTCCACACTAGCGGCCCCCTACAATGAGCAGTTCTTC	CASSSTLAAPYNEQFF
TRBD1	TRBV10-2	TRBJ1-3	-	TGCGCCAGCAGTGAGCGACAGGGGCAAGGAAACACCATATATTTT	CASSERQGQGNTIYF
-	TRBV12-3/TRBV12-4	TRBJ1-2	-	TGTGCCAGCACCACTCGAGCGGCCTATGGCTACACCTTC	CASTTRAAYGYTF
-	TRBV5-4	TRBJ2-7	-	TGTGCCAGCAGCTCGAAACAGGAGGGCCGACACTACGAGCAGTACTTC	CASSSKQEGRHYEQYF
-	TRBV20-1	TRBJ1-6	-	TGCAGTGCTAGTGGTGGTGCCGGACAGAGGAGCTCCTATAATTCACCCCTCCACTTT	CSASGGAGQRSSYNSPLHF
-	TRBV7-2	TRBJ2-7	-	TGTGCCAGCAGCTTTTTGGTCAGTTCCTACGAGCAGTACTTC	CASSFLVSSYEQYF
-	TRBV9	TRBJ1-4	-	TGTGCCAGCAGCGTAGGGACAGCCTCAACTAATGAAAAACTGTTTTTT	CASSVGTASTNEKLFF
-	TRBV28	TRBJ2-2	once	TGTGCCAGCAAGAGCACCGGGGAGCTGTTTTTT	CASKSTGELFF
-	TRBV28	TRBJ2-7	-	TGTGCCAGCAGTGTCCACAGGGACTACGAGCAGTACTTC	CASSVHRDYEQYF
-	TRBV7-8	TRBJ2-3	-	TGTGCCAGCAGCTTAGACAGGGTCTATGATACGCAGTATTTT	CASSLDRVYDTQYF
-	TRBV25-1	TRBJ2-1	-	TGTGCCAGCAGTCGGGAAAAGGGTTATAATGAGCAGTTCTTC	CASSREKGYNEQFF
TRBD2	TRBV5-6	TRBJ2-7	-	TGTGCCAGCAGCTTCCTTAGCGGGGGGGCCAACGAGCAGTACTTC	CASSFLSGGANEQYF